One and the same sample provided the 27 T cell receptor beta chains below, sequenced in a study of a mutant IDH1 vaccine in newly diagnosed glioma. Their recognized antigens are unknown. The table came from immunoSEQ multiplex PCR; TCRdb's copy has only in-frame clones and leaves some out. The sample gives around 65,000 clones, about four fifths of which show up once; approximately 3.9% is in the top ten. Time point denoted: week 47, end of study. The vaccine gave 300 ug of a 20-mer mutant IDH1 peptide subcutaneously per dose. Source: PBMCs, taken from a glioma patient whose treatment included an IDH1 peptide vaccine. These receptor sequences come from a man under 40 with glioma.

The DNA of the CDR3 is TGTGCCACGACGGGCCCGTCGAACACTGAAGCTTTCTTT. The encoded protein is CATTGPSNTEAFF. This sequence joins TRBV6-5 and TRBJ1-1; D is uncertain. Trimming removed 10 bases at V and 1 base at J, with 13 bases between. The CDR3 extends over 13 amino acids. Germline lookup yields CDR1 MNHEY and CDR2 SVGAGI.

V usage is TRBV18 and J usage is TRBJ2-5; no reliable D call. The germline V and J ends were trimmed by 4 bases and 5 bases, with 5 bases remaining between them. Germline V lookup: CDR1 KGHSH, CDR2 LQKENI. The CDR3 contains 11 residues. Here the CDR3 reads CASSHKETQYF. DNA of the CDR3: TGTGCCAGCTCACACAAGGAGACCCAGTACTTC.

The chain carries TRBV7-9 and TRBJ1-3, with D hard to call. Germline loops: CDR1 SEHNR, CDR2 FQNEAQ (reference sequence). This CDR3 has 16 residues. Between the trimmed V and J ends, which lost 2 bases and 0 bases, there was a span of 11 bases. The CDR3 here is CASSLWADFSGNTIYF. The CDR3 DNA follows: TGTGCCAGCAGCTTATGGGCAGACTTCTCTGGAAACACCATATATTTT.

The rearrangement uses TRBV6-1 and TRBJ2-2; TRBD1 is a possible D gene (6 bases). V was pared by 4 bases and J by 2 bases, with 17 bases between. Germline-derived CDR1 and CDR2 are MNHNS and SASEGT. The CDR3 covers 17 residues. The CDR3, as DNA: TGTGCCAGCAGTGGGCCCGGACAGATTCTCAACACCGGGGAGCTGTTTTTT. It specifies CASSGPGQILNTGELFF.

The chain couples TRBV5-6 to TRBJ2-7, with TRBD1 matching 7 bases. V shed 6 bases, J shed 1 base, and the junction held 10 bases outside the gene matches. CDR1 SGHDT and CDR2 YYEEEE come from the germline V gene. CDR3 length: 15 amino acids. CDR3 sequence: CASTLFDRESYEQYF. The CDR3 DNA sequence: TGTGCCAGCACCCTATTCGACAGGGAATCCTACGAGCAGTACTTC.

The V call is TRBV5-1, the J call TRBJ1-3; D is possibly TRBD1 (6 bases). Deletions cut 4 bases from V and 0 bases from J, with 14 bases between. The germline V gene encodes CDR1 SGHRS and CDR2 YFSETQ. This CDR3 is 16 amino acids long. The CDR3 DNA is TGCGCCAGCAGCCCGGTCGGACAGCCCTCTGGAAACACCATATATTTT. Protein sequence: CASSPVGQPSGNTIYF.

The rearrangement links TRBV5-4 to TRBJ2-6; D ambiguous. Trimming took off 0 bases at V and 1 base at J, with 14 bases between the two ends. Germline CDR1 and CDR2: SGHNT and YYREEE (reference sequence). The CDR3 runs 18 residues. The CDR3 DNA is TGTGCCAGCAGCTTGGGGGCAGGCCTACTATCTGGGGCCAACGTCCTGACTTTC. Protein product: CASSLGAGLLSGANVLTF.

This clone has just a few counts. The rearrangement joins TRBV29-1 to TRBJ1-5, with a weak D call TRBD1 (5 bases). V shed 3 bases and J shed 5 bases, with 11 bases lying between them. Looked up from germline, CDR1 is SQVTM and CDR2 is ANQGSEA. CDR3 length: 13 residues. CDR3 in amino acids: CSVDLMGHQPQHF. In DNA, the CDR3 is TGCAGCGTTGATCTCATGGGACATCAGCCCCAGCATTTT.

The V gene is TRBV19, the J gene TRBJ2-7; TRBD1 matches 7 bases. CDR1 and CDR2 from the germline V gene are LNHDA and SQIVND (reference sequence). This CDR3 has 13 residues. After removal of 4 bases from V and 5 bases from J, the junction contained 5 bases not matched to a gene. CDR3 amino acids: CASSTTTGNEQYF. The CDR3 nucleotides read TGTGCCAGTAGTACTACGACAGGGAACGAGCAGTACTTC.

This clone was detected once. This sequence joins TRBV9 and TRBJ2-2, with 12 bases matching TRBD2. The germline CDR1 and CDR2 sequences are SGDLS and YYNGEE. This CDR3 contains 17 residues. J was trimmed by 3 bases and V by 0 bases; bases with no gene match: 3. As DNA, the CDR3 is TGTGCCAGCAGCGTAGATAGGACTAGCGGGGACACCGGGGAGCTGTTTTTT. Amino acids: CASSVDRTSGDTGELFF.

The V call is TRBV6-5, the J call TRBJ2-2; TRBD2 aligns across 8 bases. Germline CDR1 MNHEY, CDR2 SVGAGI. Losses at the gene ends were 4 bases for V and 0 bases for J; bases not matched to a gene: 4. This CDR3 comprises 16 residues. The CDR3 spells CASSSPGGTNTGELFF. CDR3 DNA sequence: TGTGCCAGCAGTTCCCCGGGGGGGACGAACACCGGGGAGCTGTTTTTT.

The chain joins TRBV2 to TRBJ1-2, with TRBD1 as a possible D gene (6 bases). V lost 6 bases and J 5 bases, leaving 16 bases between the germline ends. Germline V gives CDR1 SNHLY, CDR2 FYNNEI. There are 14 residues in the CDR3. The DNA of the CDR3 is TGTGCCAGCAGCTACTTGCGGGGGGCGTATGGCTACACCTTC. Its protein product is CASSYLRGAYGYTF.

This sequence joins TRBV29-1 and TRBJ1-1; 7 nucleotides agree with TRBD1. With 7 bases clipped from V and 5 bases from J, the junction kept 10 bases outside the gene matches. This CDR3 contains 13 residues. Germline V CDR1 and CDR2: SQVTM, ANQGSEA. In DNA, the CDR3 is TGCAGCGGTACGACAGGGCGTCGAACTGAAGCTTTCTTT. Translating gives CSGTTGRRTEAFF.

The CDR3 nucleotides read TGTGCCAGCAGCCCCCGGGCAGGGTCCGAGCAGTACTTC. Its protein is CASSPRAGSEQYF. This sequence joins TRBV16 and TRBJ2-7; D possibly corresponds to TRBD1 (5 bases). The germline V and J ends were trimmed by 4 bases and 6 bases, with 13 bases remaining between them. Germline V gene lookup returns CDR1 KGHSY and CDR2 FQNENV. The CDR3 covers 13 residues.

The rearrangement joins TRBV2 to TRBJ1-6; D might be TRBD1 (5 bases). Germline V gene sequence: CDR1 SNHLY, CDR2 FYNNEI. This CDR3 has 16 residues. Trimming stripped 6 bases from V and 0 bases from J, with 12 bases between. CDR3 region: CASSWDSGSYNSPLHF. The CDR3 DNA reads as TGTGCCAGCAGCTGGGACTCCGGCTCCTATAATTCACCCCTCCACTTT.

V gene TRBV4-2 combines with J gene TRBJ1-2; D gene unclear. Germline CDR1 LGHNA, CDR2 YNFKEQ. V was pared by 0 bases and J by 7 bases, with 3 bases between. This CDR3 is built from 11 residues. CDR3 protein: CASSQDSGYTF. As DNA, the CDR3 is TGTGCCAGCAGCCAAGATAGTGGCTACACCTTC.

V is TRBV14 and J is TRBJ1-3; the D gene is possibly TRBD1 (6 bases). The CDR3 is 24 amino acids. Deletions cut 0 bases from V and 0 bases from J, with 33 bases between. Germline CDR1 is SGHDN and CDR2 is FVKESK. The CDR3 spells CASSQDRGGASGYNPFVSGNTIYF. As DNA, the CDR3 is TGTGCCAGCAGCCAAGATCGGGGGGGGGCGAGTGGCTACAACCCTTTCGTCTCTGGAAACACCATATATTTT.

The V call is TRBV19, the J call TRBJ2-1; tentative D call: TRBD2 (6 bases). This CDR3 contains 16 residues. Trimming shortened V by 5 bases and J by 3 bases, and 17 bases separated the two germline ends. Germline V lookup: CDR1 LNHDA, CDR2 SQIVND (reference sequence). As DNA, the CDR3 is TGTGCCAGTAGTTTATGGACGGGGGATCTCTACAATGAGCAGTTCTTC. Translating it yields CASSLWTGDLYNEQFF.

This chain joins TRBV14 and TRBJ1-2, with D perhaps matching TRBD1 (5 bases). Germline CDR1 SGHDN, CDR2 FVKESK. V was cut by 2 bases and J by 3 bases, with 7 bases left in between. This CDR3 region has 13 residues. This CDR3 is CASSQQGYYGYTF. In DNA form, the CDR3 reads TGTGCCAGCAGCCAACAGGGCTACTATGGCTACACCTTC.

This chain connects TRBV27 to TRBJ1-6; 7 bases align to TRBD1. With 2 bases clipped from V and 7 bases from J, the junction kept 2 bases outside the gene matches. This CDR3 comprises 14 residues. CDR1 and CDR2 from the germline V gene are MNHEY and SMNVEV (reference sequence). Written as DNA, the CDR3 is TGTGCCAGCAGTTTAGGGACAGCCAATTCACCCCTCCACTTT. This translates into CASSLGTANSPLHF.

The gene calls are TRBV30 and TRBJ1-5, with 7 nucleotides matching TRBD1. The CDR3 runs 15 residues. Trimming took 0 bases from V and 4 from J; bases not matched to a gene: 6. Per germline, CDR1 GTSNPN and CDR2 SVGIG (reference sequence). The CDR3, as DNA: TGTGCCTGGAGTGTAGGGGACAGACGTAATCAGCCCCAGCATTTT. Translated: CAWSVGDRRNQPQHF.

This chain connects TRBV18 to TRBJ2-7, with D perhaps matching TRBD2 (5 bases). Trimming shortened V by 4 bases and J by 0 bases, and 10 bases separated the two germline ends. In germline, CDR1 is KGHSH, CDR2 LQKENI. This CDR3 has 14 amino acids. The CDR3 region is CASSRPGSSYEQYF. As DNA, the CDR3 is TGTGCCAGCTCACGTCCGGGGTCCTCCTACGAGCAGTACTTC. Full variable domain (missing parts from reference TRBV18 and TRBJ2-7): NAGVMQNPRHLVRRRGQEARLRCSPMKGHSHVYWYRQLPEEGLKFMVYLQKENIIDESGMPKERFSAEFPKEGPSILRIQQVVRGDSAAYFCASSRPGSSYEQYFGPGTRLTVT.

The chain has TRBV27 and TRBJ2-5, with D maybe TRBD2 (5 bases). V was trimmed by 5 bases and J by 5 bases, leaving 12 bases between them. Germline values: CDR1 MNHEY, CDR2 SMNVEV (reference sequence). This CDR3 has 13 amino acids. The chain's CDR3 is CASSTGYRETQYF. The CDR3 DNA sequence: TGTGCCAGCAGTACGGGGTATCGGGAGACCCAGTACTTC.

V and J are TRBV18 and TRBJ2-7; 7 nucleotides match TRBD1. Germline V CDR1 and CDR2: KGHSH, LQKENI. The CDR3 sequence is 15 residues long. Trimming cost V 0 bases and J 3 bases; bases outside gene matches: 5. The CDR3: CASSPPSQGVYEQYF. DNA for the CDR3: TGTGCCAGCTCACCACCCAGCCAGGGGGTCTACGAGCAGTACTTC. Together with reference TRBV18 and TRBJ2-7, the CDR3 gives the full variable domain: NAGVMQNPRHLVRRRGQEARLRCSPMKGHSHVYWYRQLPEEGLKFMVYLQKENIIDESGMPKERFSAEFPKEGPSILRIQQVVRGDSAAYFCASSPPSQGVYEQYFGPGTRLTVT.

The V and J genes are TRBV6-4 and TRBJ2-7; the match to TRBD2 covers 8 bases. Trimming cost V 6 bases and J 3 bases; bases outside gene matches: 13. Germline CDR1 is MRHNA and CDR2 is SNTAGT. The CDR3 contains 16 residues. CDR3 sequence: CASRFNPGTSIYEQYF. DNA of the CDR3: TGTGCCAGCAGGTTTAACCCCGGGACTAGTATCTACGAGCAGTACTTC.

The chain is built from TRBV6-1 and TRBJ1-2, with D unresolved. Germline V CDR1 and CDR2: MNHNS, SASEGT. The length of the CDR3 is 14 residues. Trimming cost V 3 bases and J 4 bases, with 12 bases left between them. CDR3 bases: TGTGCCAGCAGTGAGACCGGACCCCGCTATGGCTACACCTTC. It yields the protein CASSETGPRYGYTF.

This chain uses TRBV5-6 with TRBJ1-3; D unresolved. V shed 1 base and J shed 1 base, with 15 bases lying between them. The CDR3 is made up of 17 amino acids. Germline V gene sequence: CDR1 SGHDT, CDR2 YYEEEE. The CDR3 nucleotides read TGTGCCAGCAGCTTGCTAGCAGCCCCAAATTCTGGAAACACCATATATTTT. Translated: CASSLLAAPNSGNTIYF.